What follows are 20 T cell receptor beta chains derived from one specimen sequenced in a study of blood T cells in healthy people across ages. A second PCR of about 7 to 12 cycles used a sample-barcoded 5' primer and a J-beta primer mix. TCRdb reprocessed the 5' RACE reads with MiXCR, giving one entry per CDR3 protein. The sample contains some 560,000 distinct CDR3 sequences, around a quarter of which appear only once. The same sample was also used in a study of T cells of mothers and their children.

Sequenced sample: blood. The source is a boy aged 2-15 years in good health.

This clonotype came up a few times. The chain is built from TRBV29-1 and TRBJ2-5, with TRBD1 identical over 8 bases. V gave up 6 bases and J gave up 4 bases; unmatched junction bases: 4. Germline assignment: CDR1 SQVTM and CDR2 ANQGSEA. The CDR3 runs to 12 residues. This CDR3 reads CSVRTGTETQYF. CDR3 nucleotides: TGCAGCGTCCGGACAGGGACAGAGACCCAGTACTTC.

This clonotype has more than one count but fewer than ten. The chain uses TRBV25-1 and TRBJ2-5; a weak D match, TRBD2 (5 bases). The J call may be mistaken, given a closer DNA end match to TRBJ2-7. This CDR3 comprises 16 residues. Germline CDR1 MGHDK, CDR2 SYGVNS. The CDR3 spells CASSEVGLAQTSEQYF. The CDR3 DNA reads as TGTGCCAGCAGTGAGGTCGGGCTAGCACAAACCAGCGAGCAGTACTTC.

The rearrangement links TRBV7-9 to TRBJ2-7, with TRBD1 as a possible D gene (6 bases). CDR3 length: 15 residues. Germline values: CDR1 SEHNR, CDR2 FQNEAQ (reference sequence). The germline V and J ends were trimmed by 7 bases and 0 bases, with 16 bases remaining between them. Here the CDR3 DNA reads TGTGCCAGCACCCAACCAGGACAGTTCTCCTACGAGCAGTACTTC. It codes for CASTQPGQFSYEQYF. The variable domain in full, with the rest retrieved from reference TRBV7-9 and TRBJ2-7, is DTGVSQNPRHKITKRGQNVTFRCDPISEHNRLYWYRQTLGQGPEFLTYFQNEAQLEKSRLLSDRFSAERPKGSFSTLEIQRTEQGDSAMYLCASTQPGQFSYEQYFGPGTRLTVT.

The rearrangement uses TRBV20-1 and TRBJ2-5; D may be TRBD2 (5 bases). V gave up 1 base and J gave up 7 bases, with 16 bases separating them. The CDR3 length is 14 residues. Germline V gene lookup returns CDR1 DFQATT and CDR2 SNEGSKA (reference sequence). The CDR3 is CSARGAFLAGTQYF. In nucleotides, the CDR3 is TGCAGTGCTAGAGGGGCTTTCCTTGCGGGGACCCAGTACTTC.

V is TRBV3-1 and J is TRBJ2-1; the match to TRBD2 covers 11 bases. J lost 3 bases, V lost 2 bases, and 0 bases had no gene match. The CDR3 runs to 15 residues. The V gene's germline CDR1 is LGHDT and CDR2 YNNKEL (reference sequence). The CDR3 DNA is TGTGCCAGCAGCCAAACTAGCGGGGGCTACAATGAGCAGTTCTTC. This translates into CASSQTSGGYNEQFF.

The chain couples TRBV27 to TRBJ2-6; 7 nucleotides line up with TRBD1. The CDR3 length is 16 residues. Looked up from germline, CDR1 is MNHEY and CDR2 is SMNVEV (reference sequence). V dropped 5 bases and J dropped 1; count of bases not matched to a gene: 5. The CDR3: CASSPLQGSGANVLTF. Written as DNA, the CDR3 is TGTGCCAGCAGTCCCCTACAGGGGTCTGGGGCCAACGTCCTGACTTTC.

This chain links TRBV5-5 with TRBJ2-1; 7 bases are shared with TRBD1. Trimming took 4 bases from V and 7 from J; bases not matched to a gene: 8. The CDR3 is 14 amino acids. Germline lookup yields CDR1 SGHKS and CDR2 YYEKEE (reference sequence). CDR3: CASSPRDSVNEQFF. In nucleotides, the CDR3 is TGTGCCAGCAGCCCCCGGGACAGCGTTAATGAGCAGTTCTTC.

The CDR3 DNA follows: TGTGCCAGCAGATGGACAGGGGCAGGGGAGACCCAGTACTTC. Its translation is CASRWTGAGETQYF. The chain couples TRBV27 to TRBJ2-5; 9 bases match TRBD1. The germline V gene has CDR1 MNHEY and CDR2 SMNVEV (reference sequence). There are 14 residues in the CDR3. V was pared by 6 bases and J by 5 bases, with 7 bases of the junction left unmatched.

In its sample, this clonotype was seen a few times. V gene TRBV6-1 combines with J gene TRBJ2-4, with TRBD2 identical over 10 bases. J lost 0 bases, V lost 3 bases, and 14 bases had no gene match. CDR1 and CDR2 from the germline V gene are MNHNS and SASEGT. This CDR3 spans 20 amino acids. CDR3 nucleotides: TGTGCCAGCAGTGAGATTCCCCTAGCGGGAGTTCGACTAGCCAAAAACATTCAGTACTTC. This codes for CASSEIPLAGVRLAKNIQYF.

CDR3 nucleotide sequence: TGTGCCAGCAGCTCCTATTGGGGAGGGCGTGCAGATACGCAGTATTTT. Translated: CASSSYWGGRADTQYF. The chain uses TRBV3-1 and TRBJ2-3, with 7 bases fitting TRBD2. Germline assignment: CDR1 LGHDT and CDR2 YNNKEL (reference sequence). Trimming removed 5 bases from V and 4 bases from J; junction bases left unmatched: 12. The CDR3 contains 16 residues.

This chain links TRBV15 with TRBJ1-1; maybe TRBD1 (5 bases). Trimming shortened V by 3 bases and J by 6 bases, and 11 bases separated the two germline ends. The V gene's germline CDR1 is LNHNV and CDR2 YYDKDF (reference sequence). The CDR3 covers 13 residues. The CDR3: CATSRWGGSEAFF. The CDR3 region has the DNA TGTGCCACCAGCAGGTGGGGGGGGTCTGAAGCTTTCTTT.

In the case of this clonotype: Since no conserved phenylalanine or tryptophan closes the CDR3, a read error is the likely cause. The V gene is TRBV4-3, the J gene TRBJ2-5; D tentatively reads TRBD1 or TRBD2 (5 bases each). The better agreement between TRBJ2-1 and the DNA end casts doubt on the J call. Germline CDR1 and CDR2: LGHNA and YSLEER. This CDR3 contains 14 residues. This CDR3 reads CASSQDGVAGEQFL. The CDR3, as DNA: TGCGCCAGCAGCCAAGACGGGGTGGCAGGGGAGCAGTTCCTC.

The chain uses TRBV12-3 or TRBV12-4 and TRBJ2-4; 12 nucleotides align to TRBD2. The CDR3 runs 18 residues. V trimming: 2 bases; J trimming: 7 bases; junction bases outside the gene matches: 12. The CDR3 spells CASSLRLAGGRFRNIQYF. In DNA form, the CDR3 reads TGTGCCAGCAGTTTAAGGCTAGCGGGAGGGCGATTCAGGAACATTCAGTACTTC.

The V call is TRBV7-2, the J call TRBJ2-2, with 10 bases matching TRBD1. CDR1 SGHTA and CDR2 FQGNSA come from the germline V gene. The CDR3 covers 16 residues. V was pared by 5 bases and J by 1 base, with 4 bases of the junction left unmatched. The DNA for the CDR3 is TGTGCCAGCAGCCGGGACAGGGGCCTGAACACCGGGGAGCTGTTTTTT. Translation: CASSRDRGLNTGELFF.

This chain links TRBV11-2 with TRBJ1-2; 12 nucleotides align to TRBD1. The V segment lost 5 bases and the J segment 2 bases; nucleotides outside the gene matches: 9. Per the germline V gene, CDR1 is SGHAT and CDR2 is FQNNGV. The CDR3 has 17 residues. The CDR3 loop is CASSQRDRGRGNYGYTF. As DNA, the CDR3 is TGTGCCAGCAGCCAACGGGACAGGGGGCGGGGGAACTATGGCTACACCTTC.

This clonotype was found a few times. The V and J genes are TRBV5-5 and TRBJ2-1; 10 bases map to TRBD2. Per the germline V gene, CDR1 is SGHKS and CDR2 is YYEKEE (reference sequence). CDR3 length equals 16 residues. Trimming cost V 0 bases and J 6 bases; bases outside gene matches: 6. As DNA, the CDR3 is TGTGCCAGCAGCTTGGCTAGCGGGAGCTTCTTCAATGAGCAGTTCTTC. Translating it yields CASSLASGSFFNEQFF.

Of note for this clonotype: As the CDR3 is not closed by the conserved phenylalanine or tryptophan, this likely results from a read error. The chain links TRBV5-1 to TRBJ2-7; 8 bases map to TRBD1. Germline CDR1 reads SGHRS; CDR2 reads YFSETQ. This CDR3 has 16 amino acids. CDR3 in amino acids: CASSLEGQASSYGQYS. For the CDR3, the DNA is TGCGCCAGCAGCTTGGAGGGACAGGCGAGCTCCTACGGGCAGTACTCC.

The V gene is TRBV5-4, the J gene TRBJ2-3; 7 nucleotides agree with TRBD1. Germline loops: CDR1 SGHNT, CDR2 YYREEE (reference sequence). This CDR3 contains 12 residues. The ends lost 4 bases at V and 7 bases at J; junction bases unmatched: 3. For the CDR3, the DNA is TGTGCCAGCAGCCCGACAGGGAATACGCAGTATTTT. As protein: CASSPTGNTQYF.

The genes are TRBV4-3 and TRBJ1-4, with D maybe TRBD1 (5 bases). Trimming shortened V by 5 bases and J by 4 bases, and 14 bases separated the two germline ends. Germline loops: CDR1 LGHNA, CDR2 YSLEER. The CDR3 sequence is 15 residues long. The CDR3 loop is CASSTGGSLNEKLFF. In DNA, the CDR3 is TGCGCCAGCAGCACTGGGGGGAGTCTTAATGAAAAACTGTTTTTT.

The rearrangement uses TRBV6-1 and TRBJ2-5; perhaps TRBD2 as D (6 bases). The CDR3 runs to 15 residues. The ends were cut back, 1 base at V and 1 base at J, with 10 bases in the middle. The germline CDR1 and CDR2 sequences are MNHNS and SASEGT. For the CDR3, the DNA is TGTGCCAGCAGTGAAGGTATGGAGGGCCAAGAGACCCAGTACTTC. Protein: CASSEGMEGQETQYF.